A single sample gave rise to the 25 T cell receptor beta chains below, sequenced in a study of glioma-infiltrating T cells (dated by TCRdb to 2016 to 2018). TCRdb names Illumina MiSeq as the instrument used. TCR alpha and beta CDR3 regions were amplified with the iRepertoire nested amplicon-rescue multiplex PCR (arm-PCR) platform from RNA. TCRdb applied fastp at Q25 and MiXCR to the public reads, then kept only in-frame beta chains. CDR3 protein sequences are deduplicated, and each keeps its most common genes and DNA. This sample is represented by under 150,000 distinct CDR3 sequences; about two fifths of them were singletons. Jointly, the top ten make up more than 15% of the sample. The sequenced sample was glioma tissue, nonneoplastic brain tissue, or PBMCs (not recorded which). Receptor source: a human donor with low-grade glioma or glioblastoma, undergoing nonglioma brain surgery, or in good health (not recorded which).

This clonotype was observed a handful of times. The chain couples TRBV6-1 to TRBJ2-3; tentatively, D is TRBD1 or TRBD2 (5 bases each). The CDR3 contains 15 residues. Germline CDR1 is MNHNS and CDR2 is SASEGT. V was clipped by 6 bases and J by 6 bases, with 19 bases between them. The CDR3 region has the DNA TGTGCCAGCAGCAACCGGGCCCTGGGGGTTGATACGCAGTATTTT. It specifies CASSNRALGVDTQYF.

The gene calls are TRBV20-1 and TRBJ2-1; 8 bases map to TRBD2. CDR1 is DFQATT, CDR2 SNEGSKA, per germline (reference sequence). Trimming cost V 6 bases and J 4 bases; bases outside gene matches: 8. The CDR3 length is 14 residues. The CDR3 DNA follows: TGCAGTGCCCGGGAGGGAACGGGATACAATGAGCAGTTCTTC. Translation gives CSAREGTGYNEQFF.

The V call is TRBV20-1, the J call TRBJ2-1; 9 nucleotides line up with TRBD2. Losses at the gene ends were 4 bases for V and 3 bases for J; bases not matched to a gene: 7. CDR3 length: 15 residues. Germline CDR1 is DFQATT and CDR2 is SNEGSKA (reference sequence). The CDR3 bases are TGCAGTGCTAACACCGGGACTAGCTTCTACAATGAGCAGTTCTTC. Amino acids: CSANTGTSFYNEQFF.

A note on this clonotype: A single base separates this from a much larger clone, so it may be a read error. The chain links TRBV6-5 to TRBJ2-7, with D maybe TRBD1 (5 bases). Looked up from germline, CDR1 is MNHEY and CDR2 is SVGAGI. V was clipped by 8 bases and J by 5 bases, with 19 bases between them. The CDR3 runs 14 residues. The CDR3 nucleotides read TGTGCCAGCGGTGAAGTGCAGGGTCCGGACGAGCAGTACTTC. Encoded protein: CASGEVQGPDEQYF.

V gene TRBV7-2 combines with J gene TRBJ1-5; maybe TRBD1 (5 bases). Deletions cut 5 bases from V and 7 bases from J, with 18 bases between. The CDR3 runs to 15 residues. CDR1 is SGHTA, CDR2 FQGNSA, per germline. This CDR3 is CASSASPGTPQPQHF. The CDR3 DNA follows: TGTGCCAGCAGCGCAAGCCCCGGGACCCCACAGCCCCAGCATTTT. Based on the CDR3 plus reference TRBV7-2 and TRBJ1-5, the full variable domain is GAGVSQSPSNKVTEKGKDVELRCDPISGHTALYWYRQSLGQGLEFLIYFQGNSAPDKSGLPSDRFSAERTGGSVSTLTIQRTQQEDSAVYLCASSASPGTPQPQHFGDGTRLSIL.

This clonotype was seen repeatedly, ten times or more. J is TRBJ1-2 and V is TRBV2, with D possibly matching TRBD1 (5 bases). Germline-derived CDR1 and CDR2 are SNHLY and FYNNEI. This CDR3 has 13 amino acids. V was clipped by 4 bases and J by 6 bases, with 12 bases between them. The CDR3, as DNA: TGTGCCAGCAGTGCGGGGACTGCGAATGGCTACACCTTC. It codes for CASSAGTANGYTF.

This clonotype was recorded only once. The chain couples TRBV20-1 to TRBJ2-7; 9 bases are a match to TRBD1. The CDR3 loop spans 13 amino acids. J lost 7 bases, V lost 5 bases, and 9 bases had no gene match. Germline-derived CDR1 and CDR2 are DFQATT and SNEGSKA (reference sequence). The CDR3 is CSAVDRGWGEQYF. The CDR3 DNA follows: TGCAGTGCTGTGGACAGGGGTTGGGGGGAGCAGTACTTC.

The sample holds a few counts of this clonotype. V is TRBV15 and J is TRBJ1-1, with D possibly matching TRBD1 (6 bases). This CDR3 region has 14 residues. The V end lost 0 bases, the J end lost 7 bases, and 12 bases lay between the germline ends. The V gene's germline CDR1 is LNHNV and CDR2 YYDKDF (reference sequence). CDR3: CATSRDRAGVEAFF. CDR3 in DNA: TGTGCCACCAGCAGAGATAGGGCAGGGGTTGAAGCTTTCTTT.

The chain combines TRBV15 with TRBJ2-7; D ambiguous. The germline CDR1 and CDR2 sequences are LNHNV and YYDKDF (reference sequence). The germline V and J ends were trimmed by 3 bases and 2 bases, with 8 bases remaining between them. The CDR3 sequence is 13 residues long. The CDR3 spells CATSSNLAYEQYF. CDR3 nucleotides: TGTGCCACCAGCAGTAACCTAGCCTACGAGCAGTACTTC.

In this sample, this clonotype turned up a few times. This chain connects TRBV6-5 to TRBJ2-2; tentative D call: TRBD1 (6 bases). V lost 4 bases and J lost 6, with 15 bases in between. This CDR3 has 15 residues. CDR1 MNHEY and CDR2 SVGAGI come from the germline V gene. DNA for the CDR3: TGTGCCAGCAGTTTGGGTCTAGACAGGCCCGGGGAGCTGTTTTTT. This sequence encodes CASSLGLDRPGELFF.

V usage is TRBV2 and J usage is TRBJ2-5; D is uncertain. The CDR3 runs 11 residues. Germline lookup yields CDR1 SNHLY and CDR2 FYNNEI. V gave up 6 bases and J gave up 5 bases, with 7 bases separating them. CDR3 coding DNA: TGTGCCAGCAGAACCGCGGAGACCCAGTACTTC. This encodes CASRTAETQYF.

This clonotype has only a few counts. This chain links TRBV27 with TRBJ2-3; 9 bases map to TRBD2. Trimming took 5 bases from V and 0 from J; bases not matched to a gene: 9. Germline values: CDR1 MNHEY, CDR2 SMNVEV (reference sequence). This CDR3 region has 17 residues. DNA for the CDR3: TGTGCCAGCAGTCCTTCGACTAGCGGAACAAGCACAGATACGCAGTATTTT. Its translation is CASSPSTSGTSTDTQYF.

This clonotype showed up just a few times. The rearrangement uses TRBV6-5 and TRBJ2-5; 13 bases fit TRBD2. Germline V lookup: CDR1 MNHEY, CDR2 SVGAGI. The V and J ends lost 2 bases and 4 bases, in that order; junction bases with no gene match: 4. This CDR3 contains 16 residues. As DNA, the CDR3 is TGTGCCAGCAGTTACCGGACTAGCGGGAGTTTAGAGACCCAGTACTTC. Amino acid sequence: CASSYRTSGSLETQYF.

This rearrangement joins TRBV27 to TRBJ2-4, with D uncertain. CDR1 is MNHEY, CDR2 SMNVEV, per germline (reference sequence). V lost 0 bases and J 0 bases, leaving 12 bases between the germline ends. CDR3 length equals 17 residues. The CDR3 protein is CASSLSFQPLAKNIQYF. The CDR3 coding sequence is TGTGCCAGCAGTTTATCGTTCCAGCCACTAGCCAAAAACATTCAGTACTTC.

With regard to this clonotype: One junction end does not reproduce the germline sequence, and a read error may be involved. The chain has TRBV12-3 or TRBV12-4 and TRBJ2-3; 9 bases map to TRBD2. The CDR3 consists of 14 residues. CDR3 protein: CASSFGTSTDMQYF. CDR3 DNA: TGTGCCAGCAGTTTCGGGACTAGCACAGATATGCAGTATTTT.

This chain joins TRBV20-1 and TRBJ2-1; tentative D call: TRBD1 (5 bases). Germline lookup yields CDR1 DFQATT and CDR2 SNEGSKA (reference sequence). The CDR3 runs 14 residues. V dropped 0 bases and J dropped 5 bases, with 11 bases sitting between them. The CDR3 loop is CSARESRADNEQFF. CDR3 sequence (DNA): TGCAGTGCTAGAGAAAGCAGGGCGGACAATGAGCAGTTCTTC.

This clonotype occurred once. The J gene is TRBJ2-7, the V gene TRBV18; D is possibly TRBD2 (6 bases). Germline assignment: CDR1 KGHSH and CDR2 LQKENI. The CDR3 spans 15 residues. Trimming took off 1 base at V and 6 bases at J, with 16 bases between the two ends. CDR3 sequence reads: CASSPRPRDFGEQYF. The CDR3 nucleotides read TGTGCCAGCTCACCACGTCCTCGGGACTTTGGCGAGCAGTACTTC.

The chain joins TRBV29-1 to TRBJ1-2, with 10 bases matching TRBD1. This CDR3 has 16 residues. The germline V gene encodes CDR1 SQVTM and CDR2 ANQGSEA. The trim removed 2 bases at V and 2 bases at J, leaving 8 bases unmatched. The CDR3 coding sequence is TGCAGCGTTGAACTTTTTCCGGGACAGGGGAACTATGGCTACACCTTC. Protein product: CSVELFPGQGNYGYTF.

The chain combines TRBV2 with TRBJ2-1; TRBD1 is a possible D gene (6 bases). Germline V gives CDR1 SNHLY, CDR2 FYNNEI. V was clipped by 5 bases and J by 1 base, with 9 bases between them. This CDR3 region has 14 residues. CDR3 region: CASSQGWSYNEQFF. The CDR3, as DNA: TGTGCCAGCAGTCAGGGGTGGTCCTACAATGAGCAGTTCTTC.

This clonotype came up a few times. This chain connects TRBV10-3 to TRBJ2-1, with D tentatively TRBD2 (6 bases). CDR1 and CDR2 from the germline V gene are ENHRY and SYGVKD. Trimming stripped 10 bases from V and 10 bases from J, with 23 bases between. CDR3 length: 14 amino acids. The CDR3 here is CASSRDFSSGEQFF. The CDR3, as DNA: TGTGCCAGCAGCAGGGACTTCTCCTCGGGAGAGCAGTTCTTC.

Turning to this clonotype: The junction departs from the called germline gene at one end, perhaps through a read error. This chain uses TRBV6-2 or TRBV6-3 with TRBJ1-3; 10 bases line up with TRBD1. The CDR3 runs 16 residues. CDR1 is MNHEY and CDR2 is SVGEGT in the germline V gene. DNA for the CDR3: TGTGCCATCAGTGACCTGGACAGGGGGTCTGGAAACACCATATATTTT. Encoded protein: CAISDLDRGSGNTIYF.

J is TRBJ1-5 and V is TRBV6-9; D is ambiguous. CDR3 length equals 15 residues. The V and J ends lost 3 bases and 0 bases respectively, with 9 bases between them. Per germline, CDR1 MNHGY and CDR2 SVAAGI. CDR3 loop: CASSYDGISNQPQHF. The CDR3 coding sequence is TGTGCCAGCAGTTACGACGGGATTAGCAATCAGCCCCAGCATTTT.

The V gene is TRBV4-3, the J gene TRBJ1-2, with TRBD1 identical over 7 bases. This CDR3 contains 14 residues. Germline CDR1 and CDR2: LGHNA and YSLEER. V shed 2 bases and J 2 bases; nucleotides not matched to a gene: 2. The CDR3 DNA follows: TGCGCCAGCAGCCAATTACAGGGGAACTATGGCTACACCTTC. Translation gives CASSQLQGNYGYTF.

The V call is TRBV20-1, the J call TRBJ2-1, with 11 bases that match TRBD2. Unmatched junction bases numbered 4, after V lost 6 bases and J lost 3 bases. CDR3 length: 14 amino acids. Germline CDR1 is DFQATT and CDR2 is SNEGSKA (reference sequence). CDR3: CSAPLAGDYNEQFF. Written as DNA, the CDR3 is TGCAGTGCACCACTAGCGGGGGACTACAATGAGCAGTTCTTC.

This clonotype was seen a few times. The chain carries TRBV20-1 and TRBJ2-1; maybe TRBD1 (6 bases). V lost 5 bases and J 3 bases, leaving 14 bases between the germline ends. Germline V gene sequence: CDR1 DFQATT, CDR2 SNEGSKA (reference sequence). The CDR3 is 14 residues long. Here the CDR3 reads CSASGTTLYNEQFF. The DNA for the CDR3 is TGCAGTGCTTCGGGGACAACACTCTACAATGAGCAGTTCTTC.